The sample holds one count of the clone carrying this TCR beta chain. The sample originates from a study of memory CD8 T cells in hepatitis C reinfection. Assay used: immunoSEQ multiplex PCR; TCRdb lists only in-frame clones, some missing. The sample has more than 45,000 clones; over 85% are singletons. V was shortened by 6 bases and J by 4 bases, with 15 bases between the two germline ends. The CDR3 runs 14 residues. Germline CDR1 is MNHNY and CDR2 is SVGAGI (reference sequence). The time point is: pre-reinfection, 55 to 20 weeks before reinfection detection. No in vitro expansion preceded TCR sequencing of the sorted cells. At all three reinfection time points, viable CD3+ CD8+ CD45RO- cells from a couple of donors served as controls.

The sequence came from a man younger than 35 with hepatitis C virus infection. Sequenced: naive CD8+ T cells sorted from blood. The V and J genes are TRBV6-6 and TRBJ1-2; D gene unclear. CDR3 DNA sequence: TGTGCCAGCAGCCCTAGTTCGGGTTTCTATGGCTACACCTTC. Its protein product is CASSPSSGFYGYTF.